Detailed here is one TCR beta chain. Its antigen is unidentified. Sequencing was performed with immunoSEQ multiplex PCR; in TCRdb, only in-frame clones are kept and a portion is missing. This sample has fewer than 200,000 clones, with about nine tenths found just once. The donors were members of the validation cohort, which comprised 120 subjects and was separate from the first cohort of 600 to 850 subjects. The CDR3 sequence is 15 residues long. The V end was cut by 0 bases, the J end by 0 bases, with 8 bases between. Germline-derived CDR1 and CDR2 are MGHRA and YSYEKL. The sample comes from a study of cytomegalovirus exposure and HLA in healthy donors. About the study: The approximately 710 first-cohort repertoires and the 120 or so validation repertoires shared the same platform, a later analysis reported.

Broader study findings: Subsequent analysis showed first-cohort TCR clusters tending to co-occur in more than 95 validation repertoires. The study designated some 180 TCR beta chains cytomegalovirus-associated.

The chain combines TRBV4-1 with TRBJ1-1; D is undetermined. The sample was PBMCs. The sequence came from a man between 25 and 39 years old in good health and CMV-seropositive. The DNA for the CDR3 is TGCGCCAGCAGCCAAGAGGAGGGTCTGAACACTGAAGCTTTCTTT. Its translation: CASSQEEGLNTEAFF.